This T cell receptor (beta chain) was captured by sequencing in a study of T cells in Graves' hyperthyroidism and ophthalmopathy. Hyperthyroidism of Graves' type that showed no ophthalmopathy progression within 18 months was stable. TCR beta CDR3 regions were amplified from RNA transcripts. A set of HTBI primers served as the primers for a first-round RT-PCR of the TCR CDR3. TCRdb recomputed calls from the multiplex PCR reads with MiXCR, one row per CDR3 protein. The sample lists approximately 400,000 distinct CDR3 sequences, less than 20% seen once, with 13% to 15% in the top ten. This clonotype was seen many times. Sequencing used blood. The origin of this receptor is a woman aged 18-30 years with Graves' hyperthyroidism.

The CDR3 DNA sequence: TGTGCCAGCTCACCAAGACTAGCGGGAGCCTCCTACAATGAGCAGTTCTTC. It codes for CASSPRLAGASYNEQFF. The V and J genes are TRBV18 and TRBJ2-1, with 12 bases lining up with TRBD2. This CDR3 contains 17 residues. V lost 2 bases, J lost 0 bases, and 2 bases stayed unmatched. Germline assignment: CDR1 KGHSH and CDR2 LQKENI.